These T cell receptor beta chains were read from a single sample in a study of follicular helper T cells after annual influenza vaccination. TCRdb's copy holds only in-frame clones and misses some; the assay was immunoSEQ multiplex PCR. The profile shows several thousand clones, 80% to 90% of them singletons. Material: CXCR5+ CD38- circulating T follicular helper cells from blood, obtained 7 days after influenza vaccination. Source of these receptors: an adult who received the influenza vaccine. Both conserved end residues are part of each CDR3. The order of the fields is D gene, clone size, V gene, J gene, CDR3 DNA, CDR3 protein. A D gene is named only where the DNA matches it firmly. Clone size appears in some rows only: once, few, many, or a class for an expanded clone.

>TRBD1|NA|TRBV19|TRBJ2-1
TGTGCCAGTACCCCTCTCGGGACAGGGCGGAATGAGCAGTTCTTC
CASTPLGTGRNEQFF
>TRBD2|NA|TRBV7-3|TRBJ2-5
TGTGCCAGCAGCGCGAGCAGCGGGGACCAAGAGACCCAGTACTTC
CASSASSGDQETQYF
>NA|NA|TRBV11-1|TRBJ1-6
TGTGCCAGCAGCTTAGCGACTAATAATTCACCCCTCCACTTT
CASSLATNNSPLHF
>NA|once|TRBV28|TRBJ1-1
TGTGCCAGCAGGGGGGCGGACACAGGTGGCACTGAAGCTTTCTTT
CASRGADTGGTEAFF
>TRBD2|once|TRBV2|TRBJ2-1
TGTGCCAGCAGCATGACTAGCGGGGGGTCCCAGTTCTTC
CASSMTSGGSQFF
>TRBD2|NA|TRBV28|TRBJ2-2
TGTGCCAGCAGTAACCTCGGACTAGCGGACACCGGGGAGCTGTTTTTT
CASSNLGLADTGELFF
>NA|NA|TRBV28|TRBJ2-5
TGTGCCAGCAGTTTGAACAGAGAGACCCAGTACTTC
CASSLNRETQYF
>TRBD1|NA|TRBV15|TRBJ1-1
TGTGCCACCAGCAGCTCGAGACAGGGGCGACGAGCTTTCTTT
CATSSSRQGRRAFF
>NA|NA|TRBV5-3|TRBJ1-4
TGTGCCAGAAGCTGGCCTTTATGCGGGAAACTGTTTTTT
CARSWPLCGKLFF
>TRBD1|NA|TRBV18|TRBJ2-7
TGTGCCAGCTCGCGTAACCGGGACAGGGACCACGAGCAGTACTTC
CASSRNRDRDHEQYF
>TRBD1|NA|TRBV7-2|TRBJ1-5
TGTGCCAGCAGCTTAAGACAGGGGGGTCAGCCCCAGCATTTT
CASSLRQGGQPQHF
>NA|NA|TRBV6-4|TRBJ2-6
TGTGCCAGCAGGCTCCAAAGTGGAAACTCTGGGGCCAACGTCCTGACTTTC
CASRLQSGNSGANVLTF
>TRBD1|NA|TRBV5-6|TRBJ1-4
TGTGCCAGCAGCTTGGCCGGACAGGGGAGCGAAAAACTGTTTTTT
CASSLAGQGSEKLFF
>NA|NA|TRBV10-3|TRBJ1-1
TGTGCCATCAGGCACAGTGAGAACACTGAAGCTTTCTTT
CAIRHSENTEAFF
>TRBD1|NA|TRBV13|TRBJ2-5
TGTGCCAGCAGCTTACGGGACAGACGATTGCAAGAGACCCAGTACTTC
CASSLRDRRLQETQYF
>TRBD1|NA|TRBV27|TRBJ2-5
TGTGCCAGCAGTCAGGGGACAGGGGCGGGGGAGACCCAGTACTTC
CASSQGTGAGETQYF
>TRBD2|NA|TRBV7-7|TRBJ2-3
TGTGCCAGCAGCCCCGTCATAGCGGGAGCGAAACAGTATTTT
CASSPVIAGAKQYF
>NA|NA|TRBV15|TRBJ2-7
TGTGCCACCAGCAGAGCCAGGGGGAGGGAGCAGTACTTC
CATSRARGREQYF
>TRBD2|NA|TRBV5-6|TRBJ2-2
TGTGCCAGCAGCTTCCGACTAGCGGGGGGGCCCGGGGAGCTGTTTTTT
CASSFRLAGGPGELFF
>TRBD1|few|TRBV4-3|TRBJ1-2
TGCGCCAGCAGCCGGGGACAGGGATATGGCTACACCTTC
CASSRGQGYGYTF
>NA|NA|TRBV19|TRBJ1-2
TGTGCCAGTAGTTCGCACAGTAACTATGGCTACACCTTC
CASSSHSNYGYTF
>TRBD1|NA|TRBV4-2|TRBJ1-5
TGTGCCAGCAGCCAAGAGGGACAGGGGAAGGGTCAGCCCCAGCATTTT
CASSQEGQGKGQPQHF
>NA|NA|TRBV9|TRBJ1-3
TGTGCCAGCAGCCCTACAGGACACCGCGAGAGAAACACCATATATTTT
CASSPTGHRERNTIYF
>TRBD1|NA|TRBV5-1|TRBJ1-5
TGCGCCAGCAGCTCCGGGACAGGGTTCAATCAGCCCCAGCATTTT
CASSSGTGFNQPQHF
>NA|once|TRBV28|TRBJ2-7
TGTGCCAGCAGTTTAATCGGTAAAGGGGTCGAGCAGTACTTC
CASSLIGKGVEQYF
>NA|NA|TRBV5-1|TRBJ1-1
TGCGCCAGCAGCTTCGTGATGAACACTGAAGCTTTCTTT
CASSFVMNTEAFF
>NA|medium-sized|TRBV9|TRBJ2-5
TGTGCCAGCAGCGCCGGGGGAATTGAGACCCAGTACTTC
CASSAGGIETQYF
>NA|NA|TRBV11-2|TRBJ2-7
TGTGCCAGCAGCTTAGATTTGGCGTACGAGCAGTACTTC
CASSLDLAYEQYF
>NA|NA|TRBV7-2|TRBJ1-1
TGTGCCAGCAGCTTAGCGAGGACTGGGAACACTGAAGCTTTCTTT
CASSLARTGNTEAFF
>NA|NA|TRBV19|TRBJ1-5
TGTGCCAGTAGTAGGCCCCGGCAACAGCCCCAGCATTTT
CASSRPRQQPQHF
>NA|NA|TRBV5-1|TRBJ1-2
TGCGCCAGCGTCCTGGATCCAGGGAGGACGAGCTATGGCTACACCTTC
CASVLDPGRTSYGYTF
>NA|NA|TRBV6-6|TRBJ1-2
TGTGCCAGCACCCCAGGCTCTTACTATGGCTACACCTTC
CASTPGSYYGYTF
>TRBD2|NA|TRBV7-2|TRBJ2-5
TGTGCCAGCAGCCCACGGGGGGGACCCTCAGAGACCCAGTACTTC
CASSPRGGPSETQYF
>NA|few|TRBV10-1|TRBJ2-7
TGCGCCAGCAGAATGACAGGGGAGGGCTACGAGCAGTACTTC
CASRMTGEGYEQYF
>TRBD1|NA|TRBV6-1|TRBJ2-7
TGTGCCAGCAGCCAGGGGGCCTACGAGCAGTACTTC
CASSQGAYEQYF
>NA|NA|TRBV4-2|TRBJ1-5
TGTGCCAGCAGCCAAGAGGCAAACAATCAGCCCCAGCATTTT
CASSQEANNQPQHF
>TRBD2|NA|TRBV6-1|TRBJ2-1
TGTGCCAGCAGCGCACTAGCGGGGGGGCAGAATGAGCAGTTCTTC
CASSALAGGQNEQFF
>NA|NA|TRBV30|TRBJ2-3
TGTGCCGGGATTTTTACGCGCGGGGTTGGAGATACGCAGTATTTT
CAGIFTRGVGDTQYF
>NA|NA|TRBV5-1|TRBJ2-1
TGCGCCAGCAGCCCTCAGGGAGCACCCTACAATGAGCAGTTCTTC
CASSPQGAPYNEQFF
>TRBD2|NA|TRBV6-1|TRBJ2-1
TGTGCCAGCAGTGGCGCACTAGCGGGAGTTGGGGAGCAGTTCTTC
CASSGALAGVGEQFF
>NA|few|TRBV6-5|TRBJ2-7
TGTGCCAGCAGTTACAAGGGAGGTGTCTCCGAGCAGTACTTC
CASSYKGGVSEQYF
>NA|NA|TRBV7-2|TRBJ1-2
TGTGCCAGCAGCTCGGCCCGAGGGTGGGGCTACACCTTC
CASSSARGWGYTF
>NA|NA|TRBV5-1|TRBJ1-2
TGCGCCAGCAGCACCGAGAGGGTGGAGGGTGGCTACACCTTC
CASSTERVEGGYTF
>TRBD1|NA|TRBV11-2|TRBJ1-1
TGTGCCAGCAGCTCACCAGGGGGGGGGAGCCCTGAAGCTTTCTTT
CASSSPGGGSPEAFF
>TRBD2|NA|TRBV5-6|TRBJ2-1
TGTGCCAGCAGCTTGGGCGGTAGCGGGAGGGCCTCGGGTCTTTTCTTC
CASSLGGSGRASGLFF
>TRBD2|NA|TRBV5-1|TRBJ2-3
TGCGCCAGCAGCTTGGATGTAGCGGGGAACACAGATACGCAGTATTTT
CASSLDVAGNTDTQYF
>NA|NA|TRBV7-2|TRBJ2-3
TGTGCCAGCAGCCGAGGGGACCCCCAGTCAGATACGCAGTATTTT
CASSRGDPQSDTQYF
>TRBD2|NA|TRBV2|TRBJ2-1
TGTGCCAGCTCGGGACTAGCGGGCGGGGGTAATGAGCAGTTCTTC
CASSGLAGGGNEQFF
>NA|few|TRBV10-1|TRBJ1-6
TGCGCCAGCTCCCTTCCCGGGAGCTCCTATAATTCACCCCTCCACTTT
CASSLPGSSYNSPLHF
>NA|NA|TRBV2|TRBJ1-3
TGTGTCAGCAAGGAGTTCTCTGGAAACACCATATATTTT
CVSKEFSGNTIYF
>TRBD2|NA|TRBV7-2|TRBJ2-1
TGTGCCAGCAGCTCACGGGGGGCGGGGGGGAATGAGCAGTTCTTC
CASSSRGAGGNEQFF
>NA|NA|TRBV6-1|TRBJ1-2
TGTGCCAGCTATCGGACAGATACGAGTGGCTACACCTTC
CASYRTDTSGYTF